The present T cell receptor beta chain was sequenced within a study of shared clonotypes between healthy human individuals. General observations from the study: Naive CD4 clonotypes overlapped across several donors at around 4.8%. Compared with memory subsets, naive subsets generally had larger estimated richness.

Original methodology: Sequence data from immunoSEQ were junction-only and lacked quality scores; consequently, filtering differed. Profiled with immunoSEQ multiplex PCR; TCRdb holds only in-frame clones, not every one. D and trimming were read from the DNA, whereas the V and J calls and clone size are those reported in that table. The repertoire has 1.5 million to 2.5 million clones, about 94% of them found once; the top ten carry under 1.5%. The germline CDR1 and CDR2 sequences are PRHDT and FYEKMQ (reference sequence). The CDR3 spans 13 residues. The V gene lost 1 base and the J gene lost 2 bases, with 6 bases spanning the gap. Naive CD8 cells lacked CD45RO and underwent positive selection for CCR7, leaving out terminally differentiated effector memory CD45RA+ cells. There were no recent acute infections or vaccinations among the donors, who were healthy HIV-negative adults. Worth noting for this clone: Its target is unknown.

Sample: naive CD8+ T cells sorted from blood. This chain connects TRBV13 to TRBJ2-7; D unclear. The sequence was collected from a man aged 18 to 30 in good health. For the CDR3, the DNA is TGTGCCAGCAGCTTAGCGGCGACCTACGAGCAGTACTTC. Translating gives CASSLAATYEQYF.